A single sample gave rise to the 11 T cell receptor beta chains below, sequenced in a study of T cell responses to AZD1222 COVID-19 vaccine. The method was immunoSEQ multiplex PCR; TCRdb's version includes in-frame clones alone and lacks a portion of them. The sample has around 120,000 clones, roughly 92% seen once. The sequencing here drew on peripheral blood, taken 28 days after the second AZD1222 dose. The receptors originated from an adult who received the AZD1222 COVID-19 vaccine.

This chain joins TRBV11-3 and TRBJ1-3; no clear D gene. The V gene's germline CDR1 is SGHNT and CDR2 YENEEA. The V end lost 3 bases, the J end lost 0 bases, and 3 bases lay between the germline ends. The CDR3 has 13 amino acids. The CDR3 loop reads CASSLFSGNTIYF. CDR3 nucleotides: TGTGCCAGCAGCTTGTTCTCTGGAAACACCATATATTTT.

The rearrangement links TRBV19 to TRBJ2-5; TRBD2 aligns across 13 bases. CDR1 is LNHDA and CDR2 is SQIVND in the germline V gene (reference sequence). CDR3 length equals 14 residues. With V trimmed by 6 bases and J by 4 bases, 2 bases remained unmatched. CDR3 in DNA: TGTGCCAGTAGACGGACTAGCGGGAGAGAGACCCAGTACTTC. It codes for CASRRTSGRETQYF.

V gene TRBV5-1 combines with J gene TRBJ1-4, with a possible D match to TRBD1 (6 bases). In germline, CDR1 is SGHRS, CDR2 YFSETQ. Between the trimmed V and J ends, which lost 5 bases and 0 bases, there was a span of 14 bases. This CDR3 spans 16 amino acids. This CDR3 reads CASSRGQTSTNEKLFF. CDR3 in DNA: TGCGCCAGCAGTCGCGGACAGACCTCAACTAATGAAAAACTGTTTTTT.

The rearrangement joins TRBV11-3 to TRBJ2-1; D call uncertain. Per the germline V gene, CDR1 is SGHNT and CDR2 is YENEEA. V lost 5 bases and J lost 0, with 11 bases in between. The CDR3 is 15 residues long. In nucleotides, the CDR3 is TGTGCCAGCAGCCGGAACGATCTCTCCTACAATGAGCAGTTCTTC. Its translation is CASSRNDLSYNEQFF.

The V call is TRBV18, the J call TRBJ1-1; tentatively, D is TRBD1 (5 bases). CDR1 and CDR2 (germline): KGHSH, LQKENI. V shed 4 bases and J shed 7 bases, with 22 bases lying between them. The CDR3 is 16 amino acids. The CDR3 loop reads CASSQETQALGSEAFF. The CDR3 DNA reads as TGTGCCAGCTCACAGGAGACACAGGCGCTGGGCAGTGAAGCTTTCTTT.

This clone came up once. This rearrangement joins TRBV9 to TRBJ1-1; the D gene is possibly TRBD1 (5 bases). V lost 6 bases to trimming and J lost 2 bases, with 8 bases between them. Per germline, CDR1 SGDLS and CDR2 YYNGEE. There are 12 residues in the CDR3. The CDR3 reads CASNRPNTEAFF. In nucleotides, the CDR3 is TGTGCCAGCAACAGGCCCAACACTGAAGCTTTCTTT.

The gene calls are TRBV5-6 and TRBJ1-5; the D is unclear. Germline values: CDR1 SGHDT, CDR2 YYEEEE. Trimming cost V 1 base and J 1 base, with 9 bases left between them. The CDR3 runs 15 residues. CDR3 in amino acids: CASSLFGGSNQPQHF. Here the CDR3 DNA reads TGTGCCAGCAGCTTGTTTGGCGGGAGCAATCAGCCCCAGCATTTT.

This clone was detected once. The chain links TRBV29-1 to TRBJ1-2, with unresolved D. V lost 0 bases and J lost 6, with 8 bases in between. Germline CDR1 and CDR2: SQVTM and ANQGSEA. CDR3 length: 12 amino acids. The CDR3 sequence: CSVEDPGDGYTF. The CDR3 DNA is TGCAGCGTTGAAGATCCGGGAGATGGCTACACCTTC.

The J gene is TRBJ2-5, the V gene TRBV10-3; 9 positions agree with TRBD2. CDR1 is ENHRY, CDR2 SYGVKD, per germline. V lost 6 bases and J lost 3; bases outside the gene matches: 8. CDR3 length equals 15 residues. CDR3: CAIRGASGEEETQYF. The CDR3, as DNA: TGTGCCATCAGGGGGGCTAGCGGGGAGGAAGAGACCCAGTACTTC.

The rearrangement uses TRBV10-3 and TRBJ1-6; TRBD1 aligns across 8 bases. There are 14 residues in the CDR3. CDR1 ENHRY and CDR2 SYGVKD come from the germline V gene. V lost 6 bases to trimming and J lost 10 bases; unmatched junction nucleotides: 8. CDR3: CAISRGQGSSPLHF. CDR3 DNA: TGTGCCATCAGCCGAGGACAGGGTAGCTCACCCCTCCACTTT.

CDR3 loop: CASSSKSGTGLDTQYF. The CDR3 region has the DNA TGTGCCAGCAGCTCGAAATCCGGGACAGGGTTAGATACGCAGTATTTT. V and J are TRBV7-2 and TRBJ2-3, with 9 bases fitting TRBD1. Losses at the gene ends were 4 bases for V and 5 bases for J; bases not matched to a gene: 10. The CDR3 loop spans 16 amino acids. The germline CDR1 and CDR2 sequences are SGHTA and FQGNSA.